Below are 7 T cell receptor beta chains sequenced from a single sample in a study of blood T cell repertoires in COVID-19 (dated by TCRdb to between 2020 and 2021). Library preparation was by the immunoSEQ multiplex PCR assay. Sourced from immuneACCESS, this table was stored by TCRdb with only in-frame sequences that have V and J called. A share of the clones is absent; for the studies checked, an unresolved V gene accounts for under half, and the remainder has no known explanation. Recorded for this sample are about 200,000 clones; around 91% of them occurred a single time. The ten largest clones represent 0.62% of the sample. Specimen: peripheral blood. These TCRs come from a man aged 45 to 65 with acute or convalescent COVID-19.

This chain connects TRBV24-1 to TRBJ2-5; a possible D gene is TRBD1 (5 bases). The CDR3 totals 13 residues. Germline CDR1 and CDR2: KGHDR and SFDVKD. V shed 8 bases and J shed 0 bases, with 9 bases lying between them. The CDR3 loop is CATKGQDQETQYF. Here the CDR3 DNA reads TGTGCCACCAAGGGGCAGGACCAAGAGACCCAGTACTTC.

CDR3 sequence (DNA): TGCAGCGTGGGGACAGGGCAAATGAACACTGAAGCTTTCTTT. Residues: CSVGTGQMNTEAFF. V usage is TRBV29-1 and J usage is TRBJ1-1, with TRBD1 matching 9 bases. The CDR3 is made up of 14 amino acids. Germline V gene data show CDR1 as SQVTM and CDR2 as ANQGSEA. The V gene end was trimmed by 6 bases and the J gene end by 0 bases; junction bases not matched to a gene: 5.

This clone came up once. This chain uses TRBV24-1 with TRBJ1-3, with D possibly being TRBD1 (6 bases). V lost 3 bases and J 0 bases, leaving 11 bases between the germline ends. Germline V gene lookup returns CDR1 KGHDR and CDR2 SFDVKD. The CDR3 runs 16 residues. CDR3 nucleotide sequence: TGTGCCACCAGTGATGCGACAGGACCCTCTGGAAACACCATATATTTT. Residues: CATSDATGPSGNTIYF.

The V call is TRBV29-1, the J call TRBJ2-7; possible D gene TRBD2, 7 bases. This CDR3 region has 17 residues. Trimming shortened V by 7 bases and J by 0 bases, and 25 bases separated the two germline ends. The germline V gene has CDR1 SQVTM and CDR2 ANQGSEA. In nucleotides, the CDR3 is TGCAGCGCCCGGGGGGCGCCGGAAACCAAGAGCTCCTACGAGCAGTACTTC. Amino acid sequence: CSARGAPETKSSYEQYF.

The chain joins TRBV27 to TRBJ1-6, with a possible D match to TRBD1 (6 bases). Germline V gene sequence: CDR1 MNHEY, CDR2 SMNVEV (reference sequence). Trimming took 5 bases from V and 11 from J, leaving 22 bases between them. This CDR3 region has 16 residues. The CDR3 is CASSRDMGSQFPPLHF. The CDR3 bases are TGTGCCAGCAGTCGGGACATGGGGTCGCAATTCCCACCCCTCCACTTT.

CDR3: CASRLWGRSSTDTQYF. The CDR3 DNA sequence: TGTGCCAGCAGATTGTGGGGGAGGAGTAGCACAGATACGCAGTATTTT. The chain links TRBV2 to TRBJ2-3; D possibly corresponds to TRBD2 (6 bases). V lost 6 bases, J lost 0 bases, and 16 bases lay in between. CDR3 length: 16 residues. Per the germline V gene, CDR1 is SNHLY and CDR2 is FYNNEI.

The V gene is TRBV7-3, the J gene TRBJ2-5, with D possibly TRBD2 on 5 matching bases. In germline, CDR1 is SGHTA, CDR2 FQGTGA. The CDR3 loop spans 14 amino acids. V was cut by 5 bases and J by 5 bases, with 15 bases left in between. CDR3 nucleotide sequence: TGTGCCAGCAGCCCGGACCCGGGGTCGGAGACCCAGTACTTC. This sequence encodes CASSPDPGSETQYF.